Below are 27 T cell receptor beta chains sequenced from a single sample in a study of blood T cell repertoires in COVID-19. Using immunoSEQ multiplex PCR, the repertoire was profiled, and TCRdb retains in-frame clones only, with some absent. This table has 450,000 or so clones, 90% appearing once. The sample consisted of PBMCs or T cells enriched from blood (not recorded which). Receptors originate from a man between 18 and 29 years old who had recovered from COVID-19.

The V gene is TRBV7-2, the J gene TRBJ1-5, with D uncertain. The CDR3 has 14 amino acids. V was cut by 3 bases and J by 9 bases, with 15 bases left in between. Germline assignment: CDR1 SGHTA and CDR2 FQGNSA. This CDR3 is CASSLGPAEGPQHF. The CDR3, as DNA: TGTGCCAGCAGCTTGGGCCCCGCCGAGGGGCCCCAGCATTTT.

This clone has just one count. CDR3 nucleotides: TGTGCCAGCAGCGTAGGGCAGGGTAGACAGCCCCAGCATTTT. Translated, it gives CASSVGQGRQPQHF. The chain has TRBV9 and TRBJ1-5, with D possibly TRBD1 on 5 matching bases. The CDR3 length is 14 residues. Trimming removed 0 bases at V and 7 bases at J, with 11 bases between. Looked up from germline, CDR1 is SGDLS and CDR2 is YYNGEE. Full variable domain (missing parts from reference TRBV9 and TRBJ1-5): DSGVTQTPKHLITATGQRVTLRCSPRSGDLSVYWYQQSLDQGLQFLIQYYNGEERAKGNILERFSAQQFPDLHSELNLSSLELGDSALYFCASSVGQGRQPQHFGDGTRLSIL.

The genes are TRBV19 and TRBJ2-3; 10 bases map to TRBD2. Germline-derived CDR1 and CDR2 are LNHDA and SQIVND (reference sequence). Trimming at V came to 5 bases and at J to 6 bases, leaving 8 bases not matched to a gene. The CDR3 length is 15 residues. The CDR3: CASSVTSGEADTQYF. CDR3 DNA sequence: TGTGCCAGTAGTGTCACTAGCGGGGAGGCGGATACGCAGTATTTT.

To note about this clone: Other DNA sequences of this sample code for an identical CDR3. This chain uses TRBV30 with TRBJ2-2, with D unresolved. Trimming removed 4 bases at V and 1 base at J, with 4 bases between. The CDR3 consists of 12 residues. Germline-derived CDR1 and CDR2 are GTSNPN and SVGIG (reference sequence). In DNA form, the CDR3 reads TGTGCCTGGACAGGGAACACCGGGGAGCTGTTTTTT. Protein: CAWTGNTGELFF.

The rearrangement uses TRBV19 and TRBJ2-1, with 14 bases that match TRBD2. The junction had 9 bases not matched to a gene; V was cut back by 5 bases and J by 9 bases. This CDR3 comprises 16 residues. Germline V gene sequence: CDR1 LNHDA, CDR2 SQIVND (reference sequence). This chain's CDR3 is CASSLGLAGERSEQFF. For the CDR3, the DNA is TGTGCCAGTAGTCTGGGACTAGCGGGAGAGCGTAGTGAGCAGTTCTTC.

The chain couples TRBV21-1 to TRBJ2-4; the D segment call TRBD2 is taken from the table without a DNA check. TRBV21-1 is listed as a pseudogene. There are 15 residues in the CDR3. CDR3 in DNA: TGTGCCAGCAGCAGGACTAGCGGGAAGAAAAACATTCAGTACTTC. Protein product: CASSRTSGKKNIQYF.

J is TRBJ1-2 and V is TRBV3-1 (or the pseudogene TRBV3-2), with a possible D match to TRBD1 (5 bases). Germline V gene lookup returns CDR1 LGHDT and CDR2 YNNKEL (reference sequence). The CDR3 has 16 amino acids. The ends were cut back, 4 bases at V and 5 bases at J, with 20 bases in the middle. The CDR3 here is CASSPEGGALGYGYTF. CDR3 nucleotide sequence: TGTGCCAGCAGCCCGGAGGGCGGGGCTCTGGGGTATGGCTACACCTTC.

V gene TRBV15 combines with J gene TRBJ1-4, with TRBD1 matching over 8 bases. Germline values: CDR1 LNHNV, CDR2 YYDKDF (reference sequence). This CDR3 is built from 16 residues. V lost 0 bases and J lost 7; bases outside the gene matches: 7. This CDR3 is CATSRERTGMSEKLFF. Written as DNA, the CDR3 is TGTGCCACCAGCAGAGAGAGGACAGGGATGAGTGAAAAACTGTTTTTT. The complete variable domain, with remaining parts taken from reference TRBV15 and TRBJ1-4, reads DAMVIQNPRYQVTQFGKPVTLSCSQTLNHNVMYWYQQKSSQAPKLLFHYYDKDFNNEADTPDNFQSRRPNTSFCFLDIRSPGLGDTAMYLCATSRERTGMSEKLFFGSGTQLSVL.

This chain connects TRBV6-5 to TRBJ2-2, with D tentatively TRBD1 (5 bases). Germline lookup yields CDR1 MNHEY and CDR2 SVGAGI. V shed 2 bases and J shed 4 bases, with 8 bases lying between them. The CDR3 is 14 residues long. CDR3 in DNA: TGTGCCAGCAGTTACAAAGGGGCCACCGGGGAGCTGTTTTTT. This codes for CASSYKGATGELFF.

The CDR3 sequence is CATSDSGQGAADTQYF. CDR3 bases: TGTGCCACCAGTGATTCGGGACAGGGGGCGGCAGATACGCAGTATTTT. The chain carries TRBV24-1 and TRBJ2-3; 12 nucleotides align to TRBD1. Germline V gene sequence: CDR1 KGHDR, CDR2 SFDVKD. After removal of 2 bases from V and 4 bases from J, the junction contained 3 bases not matched to a gene. The CDR3 is made up of 16 amino acids.

J is TRBJ1-2 and V is TRBV21-1; no DNA check was done on the table's D call, TRBD1. TRBV21-1 is a pseudogene segment. This CDR3 has 18 residues. The CDR3 DNA follows: TGTGCCAGCAGCAAAGCGAACTCTGGAGGACAGGCGGTGGGCGGCTACACCTTC. The encoded protein is CASSKANSGGQAVGGYTF.

The chain uses TRBV3-1 (or the pseudogene TRBV3-2) and TRBJ2-2; TRBD1 matches at 11 bases. The germline V gene has CDR1 LGHDT and CDR2 YNNKEL (reference sequence). J lost 6 bases, V lost 2 bases, and 5 bases had no gene match. CDR3 length equals 16 residues. CDR3 sequence (DNA): TGTGCCAGCAGCCAACGGACAGGGGGCGGTCCCGGGGAGCTGTTTTTT. It is translated as CASSQRTGGGPGELFF.

The chain is built from TRBV11-3 and TRBJ2-3; D might be TRBD2 (6 bases). The CDR3 covers 14 residues. Germline V gene lookup returns CDR1 SGHNT and CDR2 YENEEA. V lost 4 bases and J lost 0, with 8 bases in between. CDR3 sequence: CASSSSGSTDTQYF. In nucleotides, the CDR3 is TGTGCCAGCAGCTCCAGCGGGAGCACAGATACGCAGTATTTT.

The chain couples TRBV2 to TRBJ1-1; TRBD1 aligns across 12 bases. V trimming: 7 bases; J trimming: 6 bases; junction bases outside the gene matches: 9. This CDR3 has 15 amino acids. CDR1 and CDR2 from the germline V gene are SNHLY and FYNNEI. As DNA, the CDR3 is TGTGCCAGCACCCGAGAGGGGACAGGGGGCTCTGAAGCTTTCTTT. Its translation: CASTREGTGGSEAFF. Looking up the rest from reference TRBV2 and TRBJ1-1 gives the full variable domain: EPEVTQTPSHQVTQMGQEVILRCVPISNHLYFYWYRQILGQKVEFLVSFYNNEISEKSEIFDDQFSVERPDGSNFTLKIRSTKLEDSAMYFCASTREGTGGSEAFFGQGTRLTVV.

DNA of the CDR3: TGTGCCAGTACCGGGACAGGGGCCTATAATTCACCCCTCCACTTT. Its protein product is CASTGTGAYNSPLHF. The chain joins TRBV19 to TRBJ1-6, with 10 bases aligning to TRBD1. V dropped 7 bases and J dropped 2; count of bases not matched to a gene: 2. This CDR3 comprises 15 residues. Looked up from germline, CDR1 is LNHDA and CDR2 is SQIVND (reference sequence).

The J gene is TRBJ1-1, the V gene TRBV7-3; D is unclear. The CDR3 has 14 amino acids. The ends were cut back, 5 bases at V and 2 bases at J, with 12 bases in the middle. Germline V CDR1 and CDR2: SGHTA, FQGTGA. This CDR3 is CASSPREGNTEAFF. The CDR3 DNA reads as TGTGCCAGCAGCCCCCGTGAGGGAAACACTGAAGCTTTCTTT.

This clone has only a few counts. This rearrangement joins TRBV20-1 to TRBJ2-5; D is unresolved. This CDR3 is built from 13 residues. Trimming took 3 bases from V and 1 from J, leaving 9 bases between them. The germline V gene encodes CDR1 DFQATT and CDR2 SNEGSKA (reference sequence). The CDR3 coding sequence is TGCAGTGCTAGTCGCACTATCCAAGAGACCCAGTACTTC. This codes for CSASRTIQETQYF.

The chain has TRBV29-1 and TRBJ1-4; D not certain. With 0 bases removed from V and 4 bases from J, the gap between germline ends came to 12 bases. This CDR3 contains 15 residues. CDR1 and CDR2 (germline): SQVTM, ANQGSEA. The CDR3 nucleotides read TGCAGCGTTGAAGATCCGGGTACGGTTAATGAAAAACTGTTTTTT. This gives the protein CSVEDPGTVNEKLFF. Combining the CDR3 with reference TRBV29-1 and TRBJ1-4 gives the whole variable domain SAVISQKPSRDICQRGTSLTIQCQVDSQVTMMFWYRQQPGQSLTLIATANQGSEATYESGFVIDKFPISRPNLTFSTLTVSNMSPEDSSIYLCSVEDPGTVNEKLFFGSGTQLSVL.

The rearrangement links TRBV3-1 (or the pseudogene TRBV3-2) to TRBJ1-2; TRBD1 matches at 7 bases. The CDR3 is 13 residues long. With V trimmed by 2 bases and J by 7 bases, 4 bases remained unmatched. CDR1 and CDR2 (germline): LGHDT, YNNKEL (reference sequence). CDR3 loop: CASSQPGTAGYTF. The CDR3 DNA follows: TGTGCCAGCAGCCAACCCGGGACAGCTGGCTACACCTTC.

V gene TRBV28 combines with J gene TRBJ2-1, with a weak D call TRBD2 (6 bases). V lost 4 bases and J lost 0, with 13 bases in between. This CDR3 has 16 amino acids. The germline CDR1 and CDR2 sequences are MDHEN and SYDVKM. The CDR3 loop reads CASSSFAGSSYNEQFF. The CDR3 DNA reads as TGTGCCAGCAGTTCTTTCGCGGGGAGCTCCTACAATGAGCAGTTCTTC.

The chain has TRBV28 and TRBJ2-2; D is possibly TRBD1 (6 bases). CDR3 length: 14 residues. The V end lost 3 bases, the J end lost 5 bases, and 10 bases lay between the germline ends. Germline-derived CDR1 and CDR2 are MDHEN and SYDVKM. The CDR3 DNA follows: TGTGCCAGCAGTTTCGACAGGATTACCGGGGAGCTGTTTTTT. It is translated as CASSFDRITGELFF.

The V call is TRBV30, the J call TRBJ2-7, with 7 bases identical to TRBD1. After removal of 3 bases from V and 1 base from J, the junction contained 6 bases not matched to a gene. Germline CDR1 reads GTSNPN; CDR2 reads SVGIG (reference sequence). The CDR3 spans 14 residues. The CDR3 DNA sequence: TGTGCCTGGAGGGGGGACAGTTGGTCCTACGAGCAGTACTTC. Translation: CAWRGDSWSYEQYF.

This sequence joins TRBV5-1 and TRBJ2-1; 7 bases map to TRBD1. The germline V gene encodes CDR1 SGHRS and CDR2 YFSETQ. The CDR3 is made up of 15 amino acids. The trim removed 4 bases at V and 3 bases at J, leaving 7 bases unmatched. The CDR3 coding sequence is TGCGCCAGCAGCCAAAGACAGGGCCGCTACAATGAGCAGTTCTTC. Amino acid sequence: CASSQRQGRYNEQFF. Using reference TRBV5-1 and TRBJ2-1 for the parts outside the CDR3, the full variable domain is KAGVTQTPRYLIKTRGQQVTLSCSPISGHRSVSWYQQTPGQGLQFLFEYFSETQRNKGNFPGRFSGRQFSNSRSEMNVSTLELGDSALYLCASSQRQGRYNEQFFGPGTRLTVL.

V is TRBV7-9 and J is TRBJ2-3; TRBD2 is a possible D gene (5 bases). V shed 3 bases and J shed 3 bases, with 13 bases lying between them. The CDR3 has 15 residues. Per germline, CDR1 SEHNR and CDR2 FQNEAQ (reference sequence). CDR3 region: CASSFDLTRTDTQYF. CDR3 bases: TGTGCCAGCAGCTTCGACCTCACTAGAACAGATACGCAGTATTTT. Full variable domain (missing parts from reference TRBV7-9 and TRBJ2-3): DTGVSQNPRHKITKRGQNVTFRCDPISEHNRLYWYRQTLGQGPEFLTYFQNEAQLEKSRLLSDRFSAERPKGSFSTLEIQRTEQGDSAMYLCASSFDLTRTDTQYFGPGTRLTVL.

CDR3 in amino acids: CASREGDNNEQFF. The CDR3 nucleotides are TGCGCCAGCAGGGAAGGGGATAACAATGAGCAGTTCTTC. The rearrangement uses TRBV5-1 and TRBJ2-1; D possibly corresponds to TRBD1 (5 bases). Trimming cost V 5 bases and J 5 bases, with 11 bases left between them. This CDR3 has 13 amino acids. CDR1 SGHRS and CDR2 YFSETQ come from the germline V gene.

J is TRBJ1-6 and V is TRBV27, with D perhaps TRBD1 (5 bases). The V gene lost 4 bases and the J gene lost 8 bases, with 18 bases spanning the gap. This CDR3 is built from 16 residues. Germline V gene lookup returns CDR1 MNHEY and CDR2 SMNVEV (reference sequence). CDR3 sequence: CASSSRAWGNYSPLHF. CDR3 DNA sequence: TGTGCCAGCAGTTCTCGGGCGTGGGGCAACTATTCACCCCTCCACTTT.

This clone occurred once. This sequence joins TRBV30 and TRBJ2-7; 10 positions agree with TRBD2. V was clipped by 4 bases and J by 5 bases; unmatched bases: 5. The CDR3 spans 13 residues. Germline V gives CDR1 GTSNPN, CDR2 SVGIG (reference sequence). Here the CDR3 reads CAWTKGLADEQYF. The DNA for the CDR3 is TGTGCCTGGACTAAAGGACTAGCGGACGAGCAGTACTTC.